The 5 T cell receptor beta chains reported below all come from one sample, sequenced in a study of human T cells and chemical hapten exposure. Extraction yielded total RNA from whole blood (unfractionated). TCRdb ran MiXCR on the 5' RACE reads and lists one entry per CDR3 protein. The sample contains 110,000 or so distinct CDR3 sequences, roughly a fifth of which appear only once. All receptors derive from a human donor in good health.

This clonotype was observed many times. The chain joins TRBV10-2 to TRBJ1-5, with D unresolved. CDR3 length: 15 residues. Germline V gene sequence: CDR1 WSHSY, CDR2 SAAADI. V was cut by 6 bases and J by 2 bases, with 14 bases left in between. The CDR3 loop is CASSDPSNGNQPQHF. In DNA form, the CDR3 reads TGCGCCAGCAGCGACCCATCAAATGGCAATCAGCCCCAGCATTTT.

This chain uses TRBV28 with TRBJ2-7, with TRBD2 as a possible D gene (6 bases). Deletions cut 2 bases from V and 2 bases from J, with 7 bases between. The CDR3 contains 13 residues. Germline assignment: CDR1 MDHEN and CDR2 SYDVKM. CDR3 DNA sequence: TGTGCCAGCAGTTTAGGGAGGACCTACGAGCAGTACTTC. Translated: CASSLGRTYEQYF.

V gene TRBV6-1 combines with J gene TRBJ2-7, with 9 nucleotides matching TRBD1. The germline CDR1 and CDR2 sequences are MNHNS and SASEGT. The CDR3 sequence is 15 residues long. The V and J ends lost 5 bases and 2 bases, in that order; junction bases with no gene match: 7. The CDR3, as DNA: TGTGCCAGCAGTATAACGACAGGGGGAACCTACGAGCAGTACTTC. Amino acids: CASSITTGGTYEQYF.

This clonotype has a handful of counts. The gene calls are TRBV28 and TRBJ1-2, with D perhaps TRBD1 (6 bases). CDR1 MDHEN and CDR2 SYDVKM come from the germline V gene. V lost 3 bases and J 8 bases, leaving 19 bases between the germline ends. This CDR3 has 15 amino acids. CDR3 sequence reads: CASSFLLQGRRGYTF. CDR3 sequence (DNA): TGTGCCAGCAGTTTTCTGTTACAGGGTCGACGGGGCTACACCTTC.

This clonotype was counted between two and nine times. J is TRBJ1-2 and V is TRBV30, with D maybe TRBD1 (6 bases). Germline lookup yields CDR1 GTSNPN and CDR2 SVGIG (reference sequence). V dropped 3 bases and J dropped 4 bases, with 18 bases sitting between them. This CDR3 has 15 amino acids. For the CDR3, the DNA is TGTGCCTGGAGCCCTAGGGGGGCGCGGGGCTATGGCTACACCTTC. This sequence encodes CAWSPRGARGYGYTF.